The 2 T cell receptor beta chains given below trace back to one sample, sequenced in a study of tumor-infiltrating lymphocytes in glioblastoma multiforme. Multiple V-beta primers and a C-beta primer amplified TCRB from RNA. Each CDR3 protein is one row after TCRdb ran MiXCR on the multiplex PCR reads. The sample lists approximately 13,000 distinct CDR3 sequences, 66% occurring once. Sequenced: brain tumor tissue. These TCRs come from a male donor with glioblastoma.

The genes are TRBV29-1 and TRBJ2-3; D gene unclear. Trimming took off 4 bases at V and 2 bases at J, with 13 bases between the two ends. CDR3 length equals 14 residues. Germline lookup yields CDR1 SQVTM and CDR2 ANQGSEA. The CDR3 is CSVGSLDFTDTQYF. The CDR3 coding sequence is TGCAGCGTTGGAAGCCTAGACTTCACAGATACGCAGTATTTT.

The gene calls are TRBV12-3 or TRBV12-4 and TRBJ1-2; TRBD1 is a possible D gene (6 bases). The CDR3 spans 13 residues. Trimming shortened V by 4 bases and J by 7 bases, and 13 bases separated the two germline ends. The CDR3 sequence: CASSWDKGGGYTF. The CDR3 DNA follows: TGTGCCAGCAGTTGGGACAAGGGGGGTGGCTACACCTTC.